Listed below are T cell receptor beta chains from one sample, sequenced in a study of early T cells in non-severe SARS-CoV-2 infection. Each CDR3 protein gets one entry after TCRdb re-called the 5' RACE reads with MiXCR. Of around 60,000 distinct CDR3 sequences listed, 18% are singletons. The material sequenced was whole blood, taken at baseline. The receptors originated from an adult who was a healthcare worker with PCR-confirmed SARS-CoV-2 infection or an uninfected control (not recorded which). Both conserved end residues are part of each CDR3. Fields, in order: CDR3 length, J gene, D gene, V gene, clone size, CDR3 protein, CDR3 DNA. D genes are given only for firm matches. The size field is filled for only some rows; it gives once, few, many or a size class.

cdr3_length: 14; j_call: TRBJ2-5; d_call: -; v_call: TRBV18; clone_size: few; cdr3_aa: CASSPTALQETQYF; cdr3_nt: TGTGCCAGCTCACCGACGGCCCTACAAGAGACCCAGTACTTC
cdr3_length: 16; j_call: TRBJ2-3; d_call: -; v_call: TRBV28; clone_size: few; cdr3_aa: CASSFRQALSTDTQYF; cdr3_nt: TGTGCCAGCAGTTTTAGACAGGCACTAAGCACAGATACGCAGTATTTT
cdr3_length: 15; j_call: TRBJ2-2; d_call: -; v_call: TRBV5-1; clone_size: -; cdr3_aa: CASSLAGANTGELFF; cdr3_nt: TGCGCCAGCAGCTTGGCCGGAGCTAACACCGGGGAGCTGTTTTTT
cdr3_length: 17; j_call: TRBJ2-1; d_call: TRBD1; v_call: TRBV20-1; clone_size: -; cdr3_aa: CSARDSARQGARNEQFF; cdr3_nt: TGCAGTGCTAGAGATTCGGCCCGACAGGGGGCGAGAAATGAGCAGTTCTTC
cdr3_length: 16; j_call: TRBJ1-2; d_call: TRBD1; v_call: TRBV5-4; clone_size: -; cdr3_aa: CASSLFGTGSPYGYTF; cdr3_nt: TGTGCCAGCAGCTTGTTTGGGACAGGGTCTCCCTATGGCTACACCTTC
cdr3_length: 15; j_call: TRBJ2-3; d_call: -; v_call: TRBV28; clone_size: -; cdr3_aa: CASSLYGGYTDTQYF; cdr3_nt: TGTGCCAGCAGTTTATATGGCGGATACACAGATACGCAGTATTTT
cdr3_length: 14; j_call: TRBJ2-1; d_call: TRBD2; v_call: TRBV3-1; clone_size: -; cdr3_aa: CASRLGTSGGAQFF; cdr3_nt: TGTGCCAGCAGACTCGGGACTAGCGGGGGGGCACAGTTCTTC
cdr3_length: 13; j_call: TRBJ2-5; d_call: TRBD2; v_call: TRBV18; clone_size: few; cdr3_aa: CASSPGLGETQYF; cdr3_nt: TGTGCCAGCTCACCAGGACTAGGAGAGACCCAGTACTTC
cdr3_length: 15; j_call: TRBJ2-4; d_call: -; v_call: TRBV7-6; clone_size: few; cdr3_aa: CASSLLSDAKNIQYF; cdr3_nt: TGTGCCAGCAGCTTATTGTCGGACGCGAAAAACATTCAGTACTTC
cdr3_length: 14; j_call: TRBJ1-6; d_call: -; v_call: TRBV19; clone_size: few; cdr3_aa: CASARGSNSSPLHF; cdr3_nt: TGTGCCAGTGCCAGGGGCAGTAATAGTTCACCCCTCCACTTT
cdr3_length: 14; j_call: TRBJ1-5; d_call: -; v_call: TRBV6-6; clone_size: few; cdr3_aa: CASRDGTQGQPQHF; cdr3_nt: TGTGCCAGCAGGGACGGGACGCAAGGTCAGCCCCAGCATTTT
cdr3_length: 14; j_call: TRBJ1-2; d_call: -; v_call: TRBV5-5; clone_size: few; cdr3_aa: CASSLWRGSGGYTF; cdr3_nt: TGTGCCAGCAGCCTTTGGAGGGGATCAGGGGGCTACACCTTC
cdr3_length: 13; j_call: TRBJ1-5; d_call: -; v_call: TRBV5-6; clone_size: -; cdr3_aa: CASSHQLSQPQHF; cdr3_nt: TGTGCCAGCAGCCACCAATTAAGCCAGCCCCAGCATTTT
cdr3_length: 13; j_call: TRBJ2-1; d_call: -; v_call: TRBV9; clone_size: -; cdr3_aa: CASSPTSGNEQFF; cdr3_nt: TGTGCCAGCAGCCCAACTAGTGGCAATGAGCAGTTCTTC
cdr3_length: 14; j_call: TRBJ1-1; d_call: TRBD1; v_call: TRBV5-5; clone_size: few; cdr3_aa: CASSVRDSGTEAFF; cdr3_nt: TGTGCCAGCAGCGTACGGGACAGCGGGACTGAAGCTTTCTTT
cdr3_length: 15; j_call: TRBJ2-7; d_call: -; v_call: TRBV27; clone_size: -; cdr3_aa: CASSRGGGTGYEQYF; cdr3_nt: TGTGCCAGCAGCCGCGGGGGCGGGACAGGCTACGAGCAGTACTTC
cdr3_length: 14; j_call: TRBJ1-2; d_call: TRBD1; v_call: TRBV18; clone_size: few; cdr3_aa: CASSQDRKNYGYTF; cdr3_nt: TGTGCCAGCTCACAGGACAGGAAGAACTATGGCTACACCTTC
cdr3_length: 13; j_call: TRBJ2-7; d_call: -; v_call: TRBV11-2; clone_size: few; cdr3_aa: CASSSVDSYEQYF; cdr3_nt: TGTGCCAGCAGCTCAGTAGACAGCTACGAGCAGTACTTC
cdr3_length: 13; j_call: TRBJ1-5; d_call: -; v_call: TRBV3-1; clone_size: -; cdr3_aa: CASSPGANQPQHF; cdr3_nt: TGTGCCAGCAGCCCGGGAGCCAATCAGCCCCAGCATTTT
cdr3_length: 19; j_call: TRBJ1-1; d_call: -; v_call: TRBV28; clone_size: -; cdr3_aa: CASSLFGAGTGKMNTEAFF; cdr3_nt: -
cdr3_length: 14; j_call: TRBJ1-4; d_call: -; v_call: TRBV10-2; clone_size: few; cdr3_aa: CASRRGQLGEKLFF; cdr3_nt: TGCGCCAGCCGGCGGGGACAACTAGGTGAAAAACTGTTTTTT
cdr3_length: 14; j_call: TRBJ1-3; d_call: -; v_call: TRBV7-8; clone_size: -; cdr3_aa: CASSPPGFGNTIYF; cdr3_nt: TGTGCCAGCAGCCCTCCGGGTTTTGGAAACACCATATATTTT
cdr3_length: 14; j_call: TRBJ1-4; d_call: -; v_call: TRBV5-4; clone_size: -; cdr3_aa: CASSLPGRDEKLFF; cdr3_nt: TGTGCCAGCAGCCTACCCGGAAGGGATGAAAAACTGTTTTTT
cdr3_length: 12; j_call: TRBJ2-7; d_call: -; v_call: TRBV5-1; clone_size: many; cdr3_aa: CASSSGAYEQYF; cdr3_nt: TGCGCCAGCAGCTCAGGGGCCTACGAGCAGTACTTC
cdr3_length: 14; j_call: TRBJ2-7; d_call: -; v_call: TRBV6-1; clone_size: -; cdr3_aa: CASSENPSDYEQYF; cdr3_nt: TGTGCCAGCAGTGAAAACCCTAGCGATTACGAGCAGTACTTC
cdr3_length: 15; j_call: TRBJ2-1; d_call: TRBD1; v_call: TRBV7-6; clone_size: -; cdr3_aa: CASSPRGTGYNEQFF; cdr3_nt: TGTGCCAGCAGCCCCAGGGGGACAGGGTACAATGAGCAGTTCTTC
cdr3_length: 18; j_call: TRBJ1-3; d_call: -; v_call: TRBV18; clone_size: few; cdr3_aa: CASSDGTGKDNSGNTIYF; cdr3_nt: TGTGCCAGCTCAGACGGGACCGGCAAGGATAACTCTGGAAACACCATATATTTT
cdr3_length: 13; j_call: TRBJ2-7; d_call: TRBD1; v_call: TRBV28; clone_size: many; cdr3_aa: CASRGQGEGEQYF; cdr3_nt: TGTGCCAGCCGCGGACAGGGGGAGGGCGAGCAGTACTTC
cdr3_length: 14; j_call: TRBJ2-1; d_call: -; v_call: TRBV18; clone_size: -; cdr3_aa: CASSPPGSHNEQFF; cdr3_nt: TGTGCCAGCTCACCACCGGGTAGCCACAATGAGCAGTTCTTC
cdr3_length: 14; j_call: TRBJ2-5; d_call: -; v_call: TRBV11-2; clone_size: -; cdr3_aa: CASSTNRVTETQYF; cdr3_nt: TGTGCCAGCAGCACGAACAGGGTAACGGAGACCCAGTACTTC
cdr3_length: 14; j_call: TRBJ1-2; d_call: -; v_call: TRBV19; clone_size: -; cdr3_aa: CASTASLALGGYTF; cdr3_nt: TGTGCCAGTACCGCATCCTTGGCCTTGGGTGGCTACACCTTC